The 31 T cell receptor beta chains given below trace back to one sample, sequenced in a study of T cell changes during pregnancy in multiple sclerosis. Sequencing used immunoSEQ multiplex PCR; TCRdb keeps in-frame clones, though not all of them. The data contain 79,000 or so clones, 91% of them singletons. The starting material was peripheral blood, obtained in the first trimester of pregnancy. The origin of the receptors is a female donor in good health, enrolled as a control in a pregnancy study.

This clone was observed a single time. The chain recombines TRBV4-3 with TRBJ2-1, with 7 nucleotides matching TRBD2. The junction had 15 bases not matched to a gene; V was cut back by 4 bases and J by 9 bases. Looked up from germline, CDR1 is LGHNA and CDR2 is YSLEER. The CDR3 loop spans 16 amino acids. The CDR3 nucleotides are TGCGCCAGCAGCCTAAATCCCGGACTAGAGGGGAGTGAGCAGTTCTTC. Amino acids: CASSLNPGLEGSEQFF.

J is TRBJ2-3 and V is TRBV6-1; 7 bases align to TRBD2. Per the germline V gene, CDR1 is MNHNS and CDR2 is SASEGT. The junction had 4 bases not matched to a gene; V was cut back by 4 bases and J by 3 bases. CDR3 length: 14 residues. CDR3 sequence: CASSASGGTDTQYF. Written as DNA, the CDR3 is TGTGCCAGCAGTGCTAGCGGTGGAACAGATACGCAGTATTTT.

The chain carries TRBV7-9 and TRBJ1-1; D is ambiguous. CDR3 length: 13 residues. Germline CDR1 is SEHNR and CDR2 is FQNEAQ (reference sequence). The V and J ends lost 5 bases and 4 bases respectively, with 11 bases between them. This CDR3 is CASSPDISTEAFF. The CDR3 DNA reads TGTGCCAGCAGCCCCGACATTAGCACTGAAGCTTTCTTT. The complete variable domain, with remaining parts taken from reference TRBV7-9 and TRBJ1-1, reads DTGVSQNPRHKITKRGQNVTFRCDPISEHNRLYWYRQTLGQGPEFLTYFQNEAQLEKSRLLSDRFSAERPKGSFSTLEIQRTEQGDSAMYLCASSPDISTEAFFGQGTRLTVV.

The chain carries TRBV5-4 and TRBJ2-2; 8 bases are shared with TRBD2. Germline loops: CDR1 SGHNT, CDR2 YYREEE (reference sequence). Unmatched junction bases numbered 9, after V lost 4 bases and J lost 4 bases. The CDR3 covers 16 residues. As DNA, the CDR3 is TGTGCCAGCAGCGTTGGGACTAGGTCTTTCACCGGGGAGCTGTTTTTT. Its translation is CASSVGTRSFTGELFF.

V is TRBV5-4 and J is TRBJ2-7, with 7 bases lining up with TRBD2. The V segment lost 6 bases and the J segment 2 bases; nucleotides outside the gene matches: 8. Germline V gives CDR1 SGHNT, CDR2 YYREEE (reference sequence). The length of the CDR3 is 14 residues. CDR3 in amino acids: CASTLGEGPYEQYF. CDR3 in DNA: TGTGCCAGCACCCTGGGGGAGGGACCCTACGAGCAGTACTTC.

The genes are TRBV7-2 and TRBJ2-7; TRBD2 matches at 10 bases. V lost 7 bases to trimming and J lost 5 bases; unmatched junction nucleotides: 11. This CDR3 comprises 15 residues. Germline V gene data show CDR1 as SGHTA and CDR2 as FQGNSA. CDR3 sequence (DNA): TGTGCCAGCACCAAAACCGGGACTAGCGTTGACGAGCAGTACTTC. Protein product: CASTKTGTSVDEQYF. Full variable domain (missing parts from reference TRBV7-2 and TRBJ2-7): GAGVSQSPSNKVTEKGKDVELRCDPISGHTALYWYRQSLGQGLEFLIYFQGNSAPDKSGLPSDRFSAERTGGSVSTLTIQRTQQEDSAVYLCASTKTGTSVDEQYFGPGTRLTVT.

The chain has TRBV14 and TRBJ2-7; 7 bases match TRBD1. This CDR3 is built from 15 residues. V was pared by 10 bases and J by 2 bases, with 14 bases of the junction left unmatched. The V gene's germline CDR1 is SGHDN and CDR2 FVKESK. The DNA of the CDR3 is TGTGCCAACTTGGACAGGTCCTCGCGACCCTACGAGCAGTACTTC. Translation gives CANLDRSSRPYEQYF.

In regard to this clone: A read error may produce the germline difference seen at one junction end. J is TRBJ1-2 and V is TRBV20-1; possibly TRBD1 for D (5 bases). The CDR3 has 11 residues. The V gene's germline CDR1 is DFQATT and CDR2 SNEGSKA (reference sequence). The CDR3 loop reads CSARDRARSHF. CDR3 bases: TGCAGTGCTAGAGACAGGGCCCGCTCACACTTC.

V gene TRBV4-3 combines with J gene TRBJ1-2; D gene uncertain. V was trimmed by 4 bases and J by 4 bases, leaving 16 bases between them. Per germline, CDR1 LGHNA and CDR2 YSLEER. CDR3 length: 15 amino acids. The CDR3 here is CASSLADNSFYGYTF. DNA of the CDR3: TGCGCCAGCAGCCTGGCAGACAATTCCTTCTATGGCTACACCTTC.

The CDR3 nucleotides are TGTGCCAGCAGCCCCCAGTTAGGGGGAATGAGCACTGAAGCTTTCTTT. It translates to CASSPQLGGMSTEAFF. The chain carries TRBV16 and TRBJ1-1, with D possibly TRBD1 on 6 matching bases. The length of the CDR3 is 16 residues. The germline CDR1 and CDR2 sequences are KGHSY and FQNENV. V lost 4 bases and J 4 bases, leaving 19 bases between the germline ends. The full variable domain, its missing parts supplied by reference TRBV16 and TRBJ1-1, is GEEVAQTPKHLVRGEGQKAKLYCAPIKGHSYVFWYQQVLKNEFKFLISFQNENVFDETGMPKERFSAKCLPNSPCSLEIQATKLEDSAVYFCASSPQLGGMSTEAFFGQGTRLTVV.

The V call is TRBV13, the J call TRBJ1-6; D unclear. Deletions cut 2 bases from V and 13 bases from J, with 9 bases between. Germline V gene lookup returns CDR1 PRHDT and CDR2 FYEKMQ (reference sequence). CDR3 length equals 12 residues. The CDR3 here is CASSLFRDPLHF. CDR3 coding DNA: TGTGCCAGCAGCTTATTTAGAGATCCCCTCCACTTT.

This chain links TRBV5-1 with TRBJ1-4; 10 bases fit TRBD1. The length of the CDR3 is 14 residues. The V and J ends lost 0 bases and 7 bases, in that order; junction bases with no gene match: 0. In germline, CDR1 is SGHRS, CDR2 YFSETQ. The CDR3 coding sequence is TGCGCCAGCAGCTTGGGGGACAGGGGTGAAAAACTGTTTTTT. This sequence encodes CASSLGDRGEKLFF. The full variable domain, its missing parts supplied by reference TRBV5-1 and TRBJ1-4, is KAGVTQTPRYLIKTRGQQVTLSCSPISGHRSVSWYQQTPGQGLQFLFEYFSETQRNKGNFPGRFSGRQFSNSRSEMNVSTLELGDSALYLCASSLGDRGEKLFFGSGTQLSVL.

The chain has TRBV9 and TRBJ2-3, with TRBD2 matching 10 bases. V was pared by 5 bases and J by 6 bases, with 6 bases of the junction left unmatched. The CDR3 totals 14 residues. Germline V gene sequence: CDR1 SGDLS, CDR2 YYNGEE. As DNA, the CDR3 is TGTGCCAGCAGTTCTAGCGGGGGTAGGGATACGCAGTATTTT. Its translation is CASSSSGGRDTQYF.

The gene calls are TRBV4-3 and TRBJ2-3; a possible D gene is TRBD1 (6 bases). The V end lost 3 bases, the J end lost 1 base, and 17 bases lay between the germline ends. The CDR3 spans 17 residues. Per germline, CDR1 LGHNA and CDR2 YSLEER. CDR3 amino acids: CASSHYLRGEGTDTQYF. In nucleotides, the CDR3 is TGCGCCAGCAGCCATTACCTCAGGGGAGAGGGCACAGATACGCAGTATTTT.

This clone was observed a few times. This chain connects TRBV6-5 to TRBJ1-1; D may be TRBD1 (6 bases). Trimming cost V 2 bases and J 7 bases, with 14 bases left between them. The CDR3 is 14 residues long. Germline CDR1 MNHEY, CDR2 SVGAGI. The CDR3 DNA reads TGTGCCAGCAGTTACGTGGGGGGCGGGGGTGAAGCTTTCTTT. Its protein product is CASSYVGGGGEAFF.

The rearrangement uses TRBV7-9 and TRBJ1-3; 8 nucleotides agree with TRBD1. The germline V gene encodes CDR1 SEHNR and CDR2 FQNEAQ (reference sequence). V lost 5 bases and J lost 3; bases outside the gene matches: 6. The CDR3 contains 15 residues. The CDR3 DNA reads TGTGCCAGCAGCGCTAGACAGGGGTTTGGAAACACCATATATTTT. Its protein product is CASSARQGFGNTIYF.

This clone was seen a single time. The CDR3 sequence is CASSLPNNQPQHF. The CDR3 DNA sequence: TGTGCCAGCAGCTTACCCAATAATCAGCCCCAGCATTTT. The rearrangement links TRBV7-2 to TRBJ1-5; D is unresolved. The germline V gene encodes CDR1 SGHTA and CDR2 FQGNSA. The length of the CDR3 is 13 residues. The V end lost 2 bases, the J end lost 4 bases, and 6 bases lay between the germline ends.

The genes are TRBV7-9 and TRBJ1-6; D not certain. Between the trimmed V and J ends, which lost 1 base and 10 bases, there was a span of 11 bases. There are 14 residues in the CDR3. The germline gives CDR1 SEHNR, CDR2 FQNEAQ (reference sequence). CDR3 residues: CASSLGNGMSPLHF. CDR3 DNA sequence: TGTGCCAGCAGCTTAGGGAACGGGATGTCACCCCTCCACTTT.

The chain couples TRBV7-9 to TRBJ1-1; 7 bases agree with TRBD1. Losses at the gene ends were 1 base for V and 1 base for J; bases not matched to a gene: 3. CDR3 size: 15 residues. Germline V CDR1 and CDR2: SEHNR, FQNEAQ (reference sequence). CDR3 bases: TGTGCCAGCAGCTTAGGAGGACAGGCGAACACTGAAGCTTTCTTT. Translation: CASSLGGQANTEAFF.

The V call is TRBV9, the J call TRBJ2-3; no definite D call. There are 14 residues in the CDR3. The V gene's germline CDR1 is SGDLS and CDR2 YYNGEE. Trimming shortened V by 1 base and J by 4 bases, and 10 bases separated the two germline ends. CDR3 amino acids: CASSVMGLADTQYF. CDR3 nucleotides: TGTGCCAGCAGCGTAATGGGCCTCGCAGATACGCAGTATTTT.

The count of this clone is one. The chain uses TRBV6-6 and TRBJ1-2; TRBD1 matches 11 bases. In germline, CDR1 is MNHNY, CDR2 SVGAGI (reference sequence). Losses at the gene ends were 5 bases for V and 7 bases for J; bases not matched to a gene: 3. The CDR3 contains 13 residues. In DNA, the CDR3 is TGTGCCAGCAGTGGGGGACAGGGGGGTGGCTACACCTTC. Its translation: CASSGGQGGGYTF.

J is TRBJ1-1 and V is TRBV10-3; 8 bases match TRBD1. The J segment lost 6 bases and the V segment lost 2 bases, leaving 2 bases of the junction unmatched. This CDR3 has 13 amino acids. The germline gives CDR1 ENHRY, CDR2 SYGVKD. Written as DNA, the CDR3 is TGTGCCATCAGTGAGGGACAGGGTTCTGAAGCTTTCTTT. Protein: CAISEGQGSEAFF.

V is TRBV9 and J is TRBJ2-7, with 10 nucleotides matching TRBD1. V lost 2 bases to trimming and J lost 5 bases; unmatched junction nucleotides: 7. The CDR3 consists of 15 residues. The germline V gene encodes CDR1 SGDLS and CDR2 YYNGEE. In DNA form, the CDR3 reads TGTGCCAGCAGCGTCGCAGGACAGGGGGGCAACGAGCAGTACTTC. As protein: CASSVAGQGGNEQYF.

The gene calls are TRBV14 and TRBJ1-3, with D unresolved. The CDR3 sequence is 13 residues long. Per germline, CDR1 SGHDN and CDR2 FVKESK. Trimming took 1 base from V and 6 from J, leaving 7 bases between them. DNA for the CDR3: TGTGCCAGCAGCCAAGTCCGGTCAAACACCATATATTTT. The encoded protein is CASSQVRSNTIYF.

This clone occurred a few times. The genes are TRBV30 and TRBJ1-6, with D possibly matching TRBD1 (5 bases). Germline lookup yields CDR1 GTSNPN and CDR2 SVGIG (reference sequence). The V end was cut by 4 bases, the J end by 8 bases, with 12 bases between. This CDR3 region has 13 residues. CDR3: CAWTRVRDSPLHF. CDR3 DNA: TGTGCCTGGACCAGGGTCAGGGATTCACCCCTCCACTTT. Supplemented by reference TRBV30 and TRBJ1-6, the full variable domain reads SQTIHQWPATLVQPVGSPLSLECTVEGTSNPNLYWYRQAAGRGLQLLFYSVGIGQISSEVPQNLSASRPQDRQFILSSKKLLLSDSGFYLCAWTRVRDSPLHFGNGTRLTVT.

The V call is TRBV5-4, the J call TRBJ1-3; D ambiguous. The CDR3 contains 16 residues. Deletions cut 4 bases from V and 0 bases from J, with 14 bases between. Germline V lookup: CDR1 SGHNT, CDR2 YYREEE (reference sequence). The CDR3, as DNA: TGTGCCAGCAGCACCGCCGATTACAGCTCTGGAAACACCATATATTTT. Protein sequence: CASSTADYSSGNTIYF.

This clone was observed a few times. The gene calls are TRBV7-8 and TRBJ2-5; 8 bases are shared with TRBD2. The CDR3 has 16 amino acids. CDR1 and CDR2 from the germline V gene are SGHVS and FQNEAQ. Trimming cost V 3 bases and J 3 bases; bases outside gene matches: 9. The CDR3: CASSLNGGGREETQYF. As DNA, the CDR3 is TGTGCCAGCAGCTTGAACGGCGGGGGGCGGGAAGAGACCCAGTACTTC. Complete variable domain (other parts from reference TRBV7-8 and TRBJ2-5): GAGVSQSPRYKVAKRGQDVALRCDPISGHVSLFWYQQALGQGPEFLTYFQNEAQLDKSGLPSDRFFAERPEGSVSTLKIQRTQQEDSAVYLCASSLNGGGREETQYFGPGTRLLVL.

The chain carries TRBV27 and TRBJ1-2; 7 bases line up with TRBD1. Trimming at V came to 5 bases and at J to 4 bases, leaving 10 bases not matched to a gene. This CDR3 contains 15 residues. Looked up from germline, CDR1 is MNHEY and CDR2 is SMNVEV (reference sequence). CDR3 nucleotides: TGTGCCAGCAGTCCGAACCCCGACAGGGTCTATGGCTACACCTTC. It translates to CASSPNPDRVYGYTF.

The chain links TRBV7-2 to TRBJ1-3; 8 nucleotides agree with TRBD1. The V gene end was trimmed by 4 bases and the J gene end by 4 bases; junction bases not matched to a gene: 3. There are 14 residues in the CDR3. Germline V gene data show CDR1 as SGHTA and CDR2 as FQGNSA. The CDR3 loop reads CASSSTGVGNTIYF. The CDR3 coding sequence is TGTGCCAGCAGCTCGACAGGGGTCGGAAACACCATATATTTT. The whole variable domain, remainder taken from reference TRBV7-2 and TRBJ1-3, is GAGVSQSPSNKVTEKGKDVELRCDPISGHTALYWYRQSLGQGLEFLIYFQGNSAPDKSGLPSDRFSAERTGGSVSTLTIQRTQQEDSAVYLCASSSTGVGNTIYFGEGSWLTVV.

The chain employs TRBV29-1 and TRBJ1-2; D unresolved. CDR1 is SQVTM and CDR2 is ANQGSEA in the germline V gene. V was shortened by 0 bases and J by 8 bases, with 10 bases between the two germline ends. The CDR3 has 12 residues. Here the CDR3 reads CSVEDRRKGYTF. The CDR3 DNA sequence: TGCAGCGTTGAAGATAGGAGAAAAGGCTACACCTTC.

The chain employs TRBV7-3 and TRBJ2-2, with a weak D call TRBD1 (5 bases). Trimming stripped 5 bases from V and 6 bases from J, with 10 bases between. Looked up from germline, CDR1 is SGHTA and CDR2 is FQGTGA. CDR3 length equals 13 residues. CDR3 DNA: TGTGCCAGCAGCCGCGACAGTGCCGGGGAGCTGTTTTTT. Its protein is CASSRDSAGELFF. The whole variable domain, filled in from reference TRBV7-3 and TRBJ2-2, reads GAGVSQTPSNKVTEKGKYVELRCDPISGHTALYWYRQSLGQGPEFLIYFQGTGAADDSGLPNDRFFAVRPEGSVSTLKIQRTERGDSAVYLCASSRDSAGELFFGEGSRLTVL.